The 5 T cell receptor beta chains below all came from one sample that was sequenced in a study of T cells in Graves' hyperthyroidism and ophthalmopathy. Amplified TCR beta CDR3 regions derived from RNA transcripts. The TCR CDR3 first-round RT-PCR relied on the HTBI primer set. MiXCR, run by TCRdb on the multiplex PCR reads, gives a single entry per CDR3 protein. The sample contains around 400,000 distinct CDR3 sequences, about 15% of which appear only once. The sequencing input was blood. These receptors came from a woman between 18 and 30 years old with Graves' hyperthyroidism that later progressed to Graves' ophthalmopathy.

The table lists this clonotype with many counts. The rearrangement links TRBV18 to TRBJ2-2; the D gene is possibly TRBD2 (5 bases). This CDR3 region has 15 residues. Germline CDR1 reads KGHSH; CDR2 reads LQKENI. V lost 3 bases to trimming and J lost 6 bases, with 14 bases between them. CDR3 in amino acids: CASSPGETRAGELFF. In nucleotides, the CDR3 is TGTGCCAGCTCACCCGGGGAGACGAGGGCCGGGGAGCTGTTTTTT.

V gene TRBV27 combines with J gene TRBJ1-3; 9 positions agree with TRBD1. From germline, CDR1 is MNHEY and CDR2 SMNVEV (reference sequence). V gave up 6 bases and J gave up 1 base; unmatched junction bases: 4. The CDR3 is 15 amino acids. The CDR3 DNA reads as TGTGCCAGCAGGGGGACAGGGTGGTCTGGAAACACCATATATTTT. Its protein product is CASRGTGWSGNTIYF.

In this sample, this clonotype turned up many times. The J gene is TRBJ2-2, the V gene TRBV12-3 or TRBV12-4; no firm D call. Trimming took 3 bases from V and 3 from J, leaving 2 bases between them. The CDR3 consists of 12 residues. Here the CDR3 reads CASSFHTGELFF. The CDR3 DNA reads TGTGCCAGCAGTTTCCACACCGGGGAGCTGTTTTTT.

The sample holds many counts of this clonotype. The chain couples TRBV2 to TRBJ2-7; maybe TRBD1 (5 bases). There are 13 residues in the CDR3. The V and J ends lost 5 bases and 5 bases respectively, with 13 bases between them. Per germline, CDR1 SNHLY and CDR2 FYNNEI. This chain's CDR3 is CASSRQGAHEQYF. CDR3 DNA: TGTGCCAGCAGTAGGCAGGGTGCCCACGAGCAGTACTTC.

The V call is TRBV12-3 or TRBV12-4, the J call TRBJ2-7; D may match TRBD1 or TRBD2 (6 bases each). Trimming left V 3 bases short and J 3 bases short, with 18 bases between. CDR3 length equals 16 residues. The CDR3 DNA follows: TGTGCCAGCAGTTTTCGAGGGGCGGGACACCTCTACGAGCAGTACTTC. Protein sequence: CASSFRGAGHLYEQYF.